The entry below gives a single T cell receptor beta chain sequence along with its context. This sample is drawn from a study of cytomegalovirus exposure and HLA in healthy donors. 13 Jbeta primers and 60 Vbeta primers were used for the PCR. Method: immunoSEQ multiplex PCR; TCRdb's copy keeps in-frame clones and lacks some. The repertoire holds just over 150,000 clones, with 65% to 85% as singletons. The CDR3 has 15 residues. Per germline, CDR1 SGHRS and CDR2 YFSETQ. Source material: PBMCs. This chain connects TRBV5-1 to TRBJ2-5, with D perhaps matching TRBD2 (6 bases). Gene TRBJ2-7 matches the end of the DNA better, so the J call may be wrong. This sequence was found in a male donor in good health and CMV-seropositive. This CDR3 is CASRDLALKSYEQYF. CDR3 DNA: TGCGCCAGCAGGGATCTAGCGCTTAAATCCTACGAGCAGTACTTC.